A selection of T cell receptor beta chains follows, all from one sample in a study of blood T cells in healthy people across ages. TCRdb reanalysed the 5' RACE reads using MiXCR and keeps one entry per CDR3 protein. Of about 1.1 million distinct CDR3 sequences listed, less than 45% were seen once; the top ten hold around 13%. The specimen was blood. The receptor source for this set is a man younger than 35 in good health. CDR3s include the opening cysteine and the closing phenylalanine or tryptophan. D genes are given only for firm matches. The size of a clone is reported for some rows only, either as once, few or many, or as a class for expanded clones.

>TRBV20-1|TRBJ1-4|.|.
CSARDLGARGDEKLFF
TGCAGTGCTAGAGATCTCGGGGCTCGGGGGGATGAAAAACTGTTTTTT
>TRBV5-5|TRBJ1-5|.|.
CAGSLGGLSNQPQHF
TGTGCCGGCAGCTTGGGGGGTTTAAGCAATCAGCCCCAGCATTTT
>TRBV28|TRBJ2-4|once|.
CASSVSPPQNIQYF
TGTGCCAGCAGTGTATCCCCCCCTCAAAACATTCAGTACTTC
>TRBV9|TRBJ1-1|.|.
CASSLRGWATEAFF
TGTGCCAGCAGTCTCCGGGGATGGGCCACTGAAGCTTTCTTT
>TRBV4-1|TRBJ2-1|.|.
CASSQDSGDVYNEQFF
TGCGCCAGCAGCCAAGATAGTGGGGACGTCTACAATGAGCAGTTCTTC
>TRBV7-2|TRBJ1-3|.|.
CASSHQVPGNTIYF
TGTGCCAGCAGCCACCAGGTCCCTGGAAACACCATATATTTT
>TRBV11-2|TRBJ2-3|few|.
CASSYGLSTDTQYF
TGTGCCAGCAGCTATGGACTGAGCACAGATACGCAGTATTTT
>TRBV4-3|TRBJ1-2|.|.
CASSQRTTEGGYTF
TGCGCCAGCAGCCAAAGAACCACCGAGGGTGGCTACACCTTC
>TRBV7-9|TRBJ2-1|few|.
CASSPLQTPYNEQFF
TGTGCCAGCAGCCCCCTGCAAACACCTTACAATGAGCAGTTCTTC
>TRBV27|TRBJ2-3|.|TRBD1
CASSFLRTGPADTQYF
TGTGCCAGCAGTTTCCTCAGGACAGGACCGGCAGATACGCAGTATTTT
>TRBV6-6|TRBJ1-2|few|.
CASSFTGNAYGYTF
TGTGCCAGCAGTTTTACAGGGAACGCCTATGGCTACACCTTC
>TRBV20-1|TRBJ2-4|many|.
CSAMTVAKNIQYF
TGCAGTGCTATGACGGTAGCCAAAAACATTCAGTACTTC
>TRBV9|TRBJ2-1|few|TRBD2
CASSVGPRGDIYNEQFF
TGTGCCAGCAGCGTAGGACCCCGGGGGGATATCTACAATGAGCAGTTCTTC
>TRBV7-2|TRBJ2-2|.|.
CASSPLGVANTGELFF
TGTGCCAGCAGCCCCTTAGGAGTCGCGAACACCGGGGAGCTGTTTTTT
>TRBV6-5|TRBJ1-2|.|.
CASRNSHYGYTF
TGTGCCAGCAGAAACAGTCACTATGGCTACACCTTC
>TRBV12-3/TRBV12-4|TRBJ1-4|few|.
CASSLGVQATNEKLFF
TGTGCCAGCAGTTTAGGGGTACAGGCAACTAATGAAAAACTGTTTTTT
>TRBV7-9|TRBJ1-1|.|.
CASSLRTGGEAFF
TGTGCCAGCAGCTTACGGACGGGGGGTGAAGCTTTCTTT
>TRBV6-2/TRBV6-3|TRBJ2-5|few|.
CASTDRDGETQYF
TGTGCCAGCACCGACCGGGACGGTGAGACCCAGTACTTC
>TRBV14|TRBJ2-1|few|TRBD1
CASSQEAEQGARNEQFF
TGTGCCAGCAGCCAAGAAGCTGAACAGGGGGCACGGAATGAGCAGTTCTTC
>TRBV7-9|TRBJ1-5|.|.
CASSFGSGGSNQPQHF
TGTGCCAGCAGCTTTGGGAGCGGGGGGAGCAATCAGCCCCAGCATTTT
>TRBV19|TRBJ1-4|.|.
CASSKQETNEKLFF
TGTGCCAGTAGTAAACAGGAGACTAATGAAAAACTGTTTTTT
>TRBV9|TRBJ2-1|.|TRBD2
CASSVSGGLTTSYNEQFF
TGTGCCAGCAGCGTAAGCGGGGGCCTAACAACAAGCTACAATGAGCAGTTCTTC
>TRBV2|TRBJ2-1|few|.
CASSEALGSGAYNEQFF
TGTGCCAGCAGTGAAGCGCTTGGTAGCGGTGCCTACAATGAGCAGTTCTTC
>TRBV28|TRBJ2-1|many|.
CASSLVNTNEQFF
TGTGCCAGCAGTTTAGTAAATACGAATGAGCAGTTCTTC
>TRBV7-2|TRBJ2-5|few|.
CASSPRLVKTQYF
TGTGCCAGCAGCCCCCGGTTGGTGAAGACCCAGTACTTC
>TRBV24-1|TRBJ1-1|.|TRBD1
CATSDSGGGAGEAFF
TGTGCCACCAGTGATTCAGGAGGGGGCGCGGGTGAAGCTTTCTTT
>TRBV6-4|TRBJ2-1|many|TRBD2
CASSSTSGGANEQFF
TGTGCCAGCAGTTCAACTAGCGGGGGGGCCAATGAGCAGTTCTTC
>TRBV6-5|TRBJ2-1|.|.
CASSYGIWEGAIYNEQFF
TGTGCCAGCAGTTACGGTATTTGGGAGGGGGCCATCTACAATGAGCAGTTCTTC
>TRBV21-1|TRBJ1-6|few|.
CASSSHGQGPYNSPLHF
TGTGCCAGCAGCTCCCATGGACAGGGACCCTATAATTCACCCCTCCACTTT
>TRBV28|TRBJ2-1|few|.
CASTNRDFRIGEQFF
TGTGCCAGCACCAACCGGGACTTTCGTATTGGCGAGCAGTTCTTC
>TRBV4-3|TRBJ2-1|few|.
CASSQDMTANNEQFF
TGCGCCAGCAGCCAAGATATGACGGCCAACAATGAGCAGTTCTTC
>TRBV12-3/TRBV12-4|TRBJ2-7|.|.
CASRLGGAASSYSEQYF
TGTGCCAGCAGACTAGGGGGGGCGGCGAGCTCCTACAGTGAGCAGTACTTC
>TRBV12-3/TRBV12-4|TRBJ2-5|few|.
CASSLAGSRKTQYF
TGTGCCAGCAGTCTGGCAGGGTCTAGGAAGACCCAGTACTTC
>TRBV5-1|TRBJ2-1|few|TRBD1
CASSKPTGDSYNEQFF
TGCGCCAGCAGCAAACCAACAGGGGACTCCTACAATGAGCAGTTCTTC
>TRBV6-1|TRBJ1-5|.|TRBD1
CASRLGTDNQPQHF
TGTGCCAGCAGGTTGGGGACAGACAATCAGCCCCAGCATTTT
>TRBV4-2|TRBJ1-1|few|.
CASSQDLQGLVNTEAFF
TGTGCCAGCAGCCAAGATCTGCAGGGCTTAGTGAACACTGAAGCTTTCTTT
>TRBV20-1|TRBJ2-6|few|.
CSARVHRSGANVLTF
TGCAGTGCTAGAGTACACCGCTCTGGGGCCAACGTCCTGACTTTC
>TRBV20-1|TRBJ1-4|.|.
CSARGGGLANEKLFF
TGCAGTGCTAGAGGCGGGGGGCTGGCTAATGAAAAACTGTTTTTT
>TRBV18|TRBJ2-7|few|.
CASSPPFVASSAEQYF
TGTGCCAGCTCACCTCCGTTTGTGGCAAGCAGTGCCGAGCAGTACTTC
>TRBV5-1|TRBJ2-1|.|TRBD1
CASSLSRDRFGYNEQFF
TGCGCCAGCAGCTTGTCCCGGGACAGATTTGGCTACAATGAGCAGTTCTTC
>TRBV11-3|TRBJ1-1|few|.
CASSLDLRALGRNTEAFF
TGTGCCAGCAGCTTAGATCTCCGAGCGCTAGGAAGGAACACTGAAGCTTTCTTT
>TRBV12-3/TRBV12-4|TRBJ1-6|few|.
CASSLPQGLGSSYNSPLHF
TGTGCCAGCAGTTTACCCCAGGGTCTTGGGAGCTCCTATAATTCACCCCTCCACTTT
>TRBV3-1|TRBJ2-7|few|TRBD1
CASSQDMRTGYHEQYF
TGTGCCAGCAGCCAAGATATGCGGACAGGGTACCACGAGCAGTACTTC
>TRBV4-2|TRBJ2-3|few|TRBD1
CASSHPTDRANTDTQYF
TGTGCCAGCAGCCACCCTACGGACAGGGCTAACACAGATACGCAGTATTTT
>TRBV7-9|TRBJ2-5|.|TRBD2
CASSLRNSGRQETQYF
TGTGCCAGCAGCTTACGTAACTCCGGGAGGCAAGAGACCCAGTACTTC
>TRBV20-1|TRBJ1-4|.|TRBD1
CSATGQGHNEKLFF
TGCAGTGCAACGGGACAGGGACATAATGAAAAACTGTTTTTT
>TRBV18|TRBJ1-2|.|.
CASSPDGADTNYGYTF
TGTGCCAGCTCACCGGACGGGGCGGACACTAACTATGGCTACACCTTC
>TRBV5-6|TRBJ2-7|.|.
CASSFRDPTSYEQYF
TGTGCCAGCAGCTTTAGGGACCCTACCTCCTACGAGCAGTACTTC
>TRBV6-1|TRBJ2-3|few|.
CASSRIRSTDTQYF
TGTGCCAGCAGCCGTATACGAAGCACAGATACGCAGTATTTT
>TRBV25-1|TRBJ1-2|few|TRBD1
CASSERTGVNYGYTF
TGTGCCAGCAGTGAAAGGACAGGGGTTAACTATGGCTACACCTTC
>TRBV4-3|TRBJ2-5|.|TRBD2
CASSQVWLAGPQETQYF
TGCGCCAGCAGCCAAGTCTGGCTAGCGGGGCCTCAAGAGACCCAGTACTTC
>TRBV6-5|TRBJ1-2|many|.
CASSYSAGTNYGYTF
TGTGCCAGCAGTTACTCAGCAGGGACTAACTATGGCTACACCTTC
>TRBV25-1|TRBJ2-2|.|.
CASSEQGSYGELFF
TGTGCCAGCAGTGAACAGGGGTCGTACGGGGAGCTGTTTTTT
>TRBV6-2/TRBV6-3|TRBJ2-1|few|.
CASSFSDGGNEQFF
TGTGCCAGCAGCTTCTCCGACGGAGGCAATGAGCAGTTCTTC
>TRBV19|TRBJ2-3|.|.
CASGGGYGDTQYF
TGTGCCAGCGGGGGAGGTTACGGAGATACGCAGTATTTT
>TRBV29-1|TRBJ1-5|.|.
CSVASDSNQPQHF
TGCAGCGTTGCCAGCGATAGCAATCAGCCCCAGCATTTT
>TRBV10-3|TRBJ1-2|few|TRBD1
CAISYPQGSQGGYTF
TGTGCCATCAGTTACCCACAGGGGTCCCAAGGTGGCTACACCTTC
>TRBV9|TRBJ2-3|few|TRBD2
CASSVEAGDGTDTQYF
TGTGCCAGCAGCGTAGAAGCGGGGGATGGCACAGATACGCAGTATTTT
>TRBV5-1|TRBJ1-2|few|.
CASRPGGDYGYTF
TGCGCCAGCAGACCGGGAGGCGACTATGGCTACACCTTC